One and the same sample provided the 20 T cell receptor beta chains below, sequenced in a study of CD4 T cells in relation to SARS-CoV-2 and coronaviruses. Repertoires were generated with immunoSEQ multiplex PCR, while TCRdb's copy carries only in-frame clones and drops some. The sample holds tens of thousands of clones, over 70% seen once. Their specific antigens are unknown. The specimen sequenced was memory CD4+ T cells from PBMCs, cultured in vitro. Receptors were obtained from an adult with COVID-19.

The chain links TRBV18 to TRBJ2-2; D remains ambiguous. This CDR3 comprises 13 residues. Per the germline V gene, CDR1 is KGHSH and CDR2 is LQKENI. The ends were cut back, 4 bases at V and 2 bases at J, with 5 bases in the middle. CDR3 amino acids: CASSRVNTGELFF. DNA for the CDR3: TGTGCCAGCTCACGAGTTAACACCGGGGAGCTGTTTTTT.

J is TRBJ2-1 and V is TRBV29-1; TRBD2 agrees at 11 bases. J gave up 4 bases and V 7 bases, and 0 bases lay outside the gene matches. Germline values: CDR1 SQVTM, CDR2 ANQGSEA. The CDR3 totals 12 residues. The CDR3 spells CSGLAGYNEQFF. The DNA for the CDR3 is TGCAGCGGACTAGCGGGATACAATGAGCAGTTCTTC.

The chain uses TRBV10-1 and TRBJ1-5; tentative D call: TRBD1 (5 bases). The CDR3 contains 18 residues. V lost 3 bases and J 2 bases, leaving 20 bases between the germline ends. CDR1 and CDR2 from the germline V gene are WNHNN and SYGVQD (reference sequence). CDR3 sequence: CASSEGVAGQGGNQPQHF. The CDR3, as DNA: TGCGCCAGCAGTGAAGGAGTAGCGGGGCAAGGGGGCAATCAGCCCCAGCATTTT.

The rearrangement joins TRBV7-2 to TRBJ2-3; D assignment may be TRBD1 or TRBD2 (6 bases each). The V and J ends lost 5 bases and 4 bases respectively, with 13 bases between them. CDR1 SGHTA and CDR2 FQGNSA come from the germline V gene. This CDR3 has 14 residues. The CDR3 coding sequence is TGTGCCAGCAGCCCGGGGGCTATTCCAGATACGCAGTATTTT. It translates to CASSPGAIPDTQYF.

This clone occurred a few times. V gene TRBV28 combines with J gene TRBJ2-7, with 7 bases aligning to TRBD2. The trim removed 4 bases at V and 6 bases at J, leaving 15 bases unmatched. Per germline, CDR1 MDHEN and CDR2 SYDVKM. The CDR3 consists of 16 residues. The CDR3 sequence: CASSSLGGRGEGEQYF. The CDR3 DNA reads as TGTGCCAGCAGTTCCCTCGGAGGGAGGGGAGAGGGCGAGCAGTACTTC.

The chain employs TRBV4-2 and TRBJ2-3; D gene ambiguous. Germline V gene sequence: CDR1 LGHNA, CDR2 YNFKEQ. The CDR3 is 15 amino acids. Trimming stripped 0 bases from V and 2 bases from J, with 9 bases between. The CDR3 DNA is TGTGCCAGCAGCCAAGATCGGCGGCTCACAGATACGCAGTATTTT. Encoded protein: CASSQDRRLTDTQYF.

The chain is built from TRBV6-5 and TRBJ2-1; D uncertain. Germline V gives CDR1 MNHEY, CDR2 SVGAGI. The CDR3 contains 11 residues. V lost 6 bases, J lost 5 bases, and 5 bases lay in between. CDR3 coding DNA: TGTGCCAGCAGATATAACAATGAGCAGTTCTTC. Translation gives CASRYNNEQFF.

This clone appeared once. V and J are TRBV5-6 and TRBJ1-6, with a weak D call TRBD1 (5 bases). This CDR3 is 13 amino acids long. Germline V gene lookup returns CDR1 SGHDT and CDR2 YYEEEE. The V and J ends lost 0 bases and 10 bases respectively, with 8 bases between them. DNA for the CDR3: TGTGCCAGCAGCTTGGATAGGGGCTCACCCCTCCACTTT. Translation: CASSLDRGSPLHF.

This chain joins TRBV9 and TRBJ2-7; TRBD2 aligns across 9 bases. The CDR3 contains 16 residues. Germline loops: CDR1 SGDLS, CDR2 YYNGEE. J lost 2 bases, V lost 0 bases, and 6 bases had no gene match. CDR3 sequence reads: CASSVGPASGTYEQYF. CDR3 nucleotides: TGTGCCAGCAGCGTAGGGCCGGCTAGCGGGACCTACGAGCAGTACTTC.

The V call is TRBV19, the J call TRBJ1-2, with no clear D. This CDR3 is built from 12 residues. V was pared by 7 bases and J by 8 bases, with 14 bases between. In germline, CDR1 is LNHDA, CDR2 SQIVND (reference sequence). CDR3 residues: CASTTWKDGYTF. The CDR3 region has the DNA TGTGCCAGTACCACCTGGAAGGACGGCTACACCTTC.

The chain carries TRBV19 and TRBJ2-7; D possibly corresponds to TRBD2 (5 bases). CDR3 size: 15 residues. Germline V CDR1 and CDR2: LNHDA, SQIVND (reference sequence). V lost 5 bases and J lost 0, with 14 bases in between. The CDR3 DNA reads TGTGCCAGTAGTGTCACGGGGTCGAGCTCCTACGAGCAGTACTTC. This sequence encodes CASSVTGSSSYEQYF.

This chain joins TRBV7-2 and TRBJ1-2; 8 bases fit TRBD1. The CDR3 has 15 residues. The germline V gene encodes CDR1 SGHTA and CDR2 FQGNSA. The ends lost 4 bases at V and 8 bases at J; junction bases unmatched: 12. DNA of the CDR3: TGTGCCAGCAGCTCGAGACAGGGGCGATTGGAAGGCTACACCTTC. This codes for CASSSRQGRLEGYTF.

The count of this clone is one. This chain links TRBV15 with TRBJ2-1; D might be TRBD1 or TRBD2, each matching 6 bases. Trimming took off 1 base at V and 4 bases at J, with 11 bases between the two ends. This CDR3 region has 15 residues. Germline V lookup: CDR1 LNHNV, CDR2 YYDKDF (reference sequence). The DNA for the CDR3 is TGTGCCACCAGCAGAGGGTGGGGGGCTTACAATGAGCAGTTCTTC. This translates into CATSRGWGAYNEQFF. The variable domain in full, completed from reference TRBV15 and TRBJ2-1, reads DAMVIQNPRYQVTQFGKPVTLSCSQTLNHNVMYWYQQKSSQAPKLLFHYYDKDFNNEADTPDNFQSRRPNTSFCFLDIRSPGLGDTAMYLCATSRGWGAYNEQFFGPGTRLTVL.

This clone came up a few times. The CDR3 reads CASSHQGLPLHF. The CDR3 DNA is TGTGCCAGCAGCCACCAGGGGCTACCCCTCCACTTT. This rearrangement joins TRBV3-1 (or the pseudogene TRBV3-2) to TRBJ1-6; D is perhaps TRBD1 (6 bases). Germline CDR1 LGHDT, CDR2 YNNKEL (reference sequence). The CDR3 is made up of 12 amino acids. Deletions cut 3 bases from V and 12 bases from J, with 9 bases between.

This clone has a handful of counts. The chain links TRBV29-1 to TRBJ2-3; D call uncertain. V was pared by 5 bases and J by 0 bases, with 15 bases between. The CDR3 is 15 amino acids. Germline V gives CDR1 SQVTM, CDR2 ANQGSEA. CDR3 sequence (DNA): TGCAGCGTTAGAGCAGGCTTCCGCAGCACAGATACGCAGTATTTT. Its translation: CSVRAGFRSTDTQYF.

The chain couples TRBV12-3 or TRBV12-4 to TRBJ2-7, with TRBD1 matching 8 bases. With 8 bases clipped from V and 6 bases from J, the junction kept 6 bases outside the gene matches. The CDR3 has 12 amino acids. The CDR3 spells CASGRTGLEQYF. In DNA form, the CDR3 reads TGTGCCAGCGGGAGGACAGGGCTCGAGCAGTACTTC.

This rearrangement joins TRBV6-2 or TRBV6-3 to TRBJ2-3; D unclear. This CDR3 region has 14 residues. Trimming took 2 bases from V and 3 from J, leaving 9 bases between them. Germline V CDR1 and CDR2: MNHEY, SVGEGT. The CDR3 DNA follows: TGTGCCAGCAGTTACGTCGCTAGAACAGATACGCAGTATTTT. Translating it yields CASSYVARTDTQYF.

This chain uses TRBV19 with TRBJ2-7, with 8 bases identical to TRBD2. The CDR3 has 15 residues. With 2 bases clipped from V and 3 bases from J, the junction kept 6 bases outside the gene matches. CDR1 and CDR2 (germline): LNHDA, SQIVND (reference sequence). CDR3 sequence (DNA): TGTGCCAGTAGTATATCAGGGACTAGTCACTACGAGCAGTACTTC. Amino acids: CASSISGTSHYEQYF.

The chain combines TRBV6-5 with TRBJ1-5; D is possibly TRBD1 (5 bases). This CDR3 is 13 amino acids long. Germline assignment: CDR1 MNHEY and CDR2 SVGAGI. V lost 2 bases and J lost 7, with 9 bases in between. The CDR3 DNA is TGTGCCAGCAGTTACCAACGGGGCCAGCCCCAGCATTTT. As protein: CASSYQRGQPQHF.

This clone was seen just once. This rearrangement joins TRBV10-3 to TRBJ2-3; 7 bases fit TRBD2. CDR1 and CDR2 from the germline V gene are ENHRY and SYGVKD. The CDR3 extends over 14 amino acids. The J segment lost 6 bases and the V segment lost 4 bases, leaving 7 bases of the junction unmatched. The CDR3 loop reads CAISVDGTTDTQYF. The CDR3, as DNA: TGTGCCATCAGTGTAGACGGGACTACCGATACGCAGTATTTT.